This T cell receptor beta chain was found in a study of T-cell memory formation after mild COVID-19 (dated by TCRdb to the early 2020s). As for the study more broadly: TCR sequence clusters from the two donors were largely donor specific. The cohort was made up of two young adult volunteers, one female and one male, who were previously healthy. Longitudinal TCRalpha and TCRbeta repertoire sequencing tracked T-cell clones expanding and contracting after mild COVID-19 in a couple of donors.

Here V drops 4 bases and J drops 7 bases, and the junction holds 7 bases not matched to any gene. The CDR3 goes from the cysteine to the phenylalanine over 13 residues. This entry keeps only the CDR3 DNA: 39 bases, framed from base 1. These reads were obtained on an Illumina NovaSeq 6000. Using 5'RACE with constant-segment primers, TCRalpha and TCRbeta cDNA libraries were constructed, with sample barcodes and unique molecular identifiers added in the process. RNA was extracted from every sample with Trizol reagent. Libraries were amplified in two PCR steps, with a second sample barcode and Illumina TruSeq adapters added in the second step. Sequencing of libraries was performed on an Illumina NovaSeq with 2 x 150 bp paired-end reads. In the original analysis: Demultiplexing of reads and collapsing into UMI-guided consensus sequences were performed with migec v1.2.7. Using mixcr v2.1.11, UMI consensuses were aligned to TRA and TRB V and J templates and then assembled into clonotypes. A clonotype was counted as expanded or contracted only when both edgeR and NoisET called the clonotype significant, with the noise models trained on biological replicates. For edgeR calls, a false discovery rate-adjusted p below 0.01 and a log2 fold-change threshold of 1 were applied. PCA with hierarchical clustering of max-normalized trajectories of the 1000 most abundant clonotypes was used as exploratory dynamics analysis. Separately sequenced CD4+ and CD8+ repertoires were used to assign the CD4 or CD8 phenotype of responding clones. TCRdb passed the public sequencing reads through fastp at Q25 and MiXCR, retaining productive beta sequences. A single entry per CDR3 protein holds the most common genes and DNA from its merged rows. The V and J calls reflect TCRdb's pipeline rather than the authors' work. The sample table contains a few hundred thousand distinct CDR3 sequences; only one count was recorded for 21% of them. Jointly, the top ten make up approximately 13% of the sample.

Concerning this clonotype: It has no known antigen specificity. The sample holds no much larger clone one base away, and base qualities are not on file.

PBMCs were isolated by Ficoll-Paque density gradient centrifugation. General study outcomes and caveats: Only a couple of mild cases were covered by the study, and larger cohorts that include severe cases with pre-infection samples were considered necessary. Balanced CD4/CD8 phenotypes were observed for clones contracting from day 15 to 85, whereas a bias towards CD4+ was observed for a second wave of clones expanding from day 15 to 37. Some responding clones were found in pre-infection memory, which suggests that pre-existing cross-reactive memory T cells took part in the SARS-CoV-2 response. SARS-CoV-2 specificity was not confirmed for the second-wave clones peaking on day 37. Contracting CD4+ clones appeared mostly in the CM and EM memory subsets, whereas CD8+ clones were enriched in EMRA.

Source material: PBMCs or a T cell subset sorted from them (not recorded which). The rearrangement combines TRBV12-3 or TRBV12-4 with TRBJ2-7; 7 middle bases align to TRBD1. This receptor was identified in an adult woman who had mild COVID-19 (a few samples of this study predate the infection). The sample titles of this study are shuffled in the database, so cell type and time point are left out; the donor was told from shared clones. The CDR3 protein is CASSSLTGNEQYF. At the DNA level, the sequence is TGTGCCAGCAGTTCTTTGACAGGGAATGAGCAGTACTTC.